These 3 T cell receptor beta chains were sequenced from one sample in a study of T cell changes during pregnancy in multiple sclerosis. Assay used: immunoSEQ multiplex PCR; TCRdb lists only in-frame clones, some missing. The sample holds around 48,000 clones; roughly 90% are singletons and the top ten take approximately 3%. The sequenced sample was CD8+ T cells from peripheral blood mononuclear cells, obtained before pregnancy. These receptors originate from a female donor with multiple sclerosis, enrolled in a pregnancy study.

The V and J genes are TRBV5-1 and TRBJ2-7; D ambiguous. This CDR3 spans 13 amino acids. V lost 4 bases and J 4 bases, leaving 12 bases between the germline ends. Per germline, CDR1 SGHRS and CDR2 YFSETQ. The chain's CDR3 is CASSPEASYEQYF. The CDR3 nucleotides are TGCGCCAGCAGCCCTGAGGCCTCATACGAGCAGTACTTC.

This chain links TRBV10-3 with TRBJ2-7; 7 nucleotides agree with TRBD2. The CDR3 runs 12 residues. CDR1 ENHRY and CDR2 SYGVKD come from the germline V gene. The junction had 3 bases not matched to a gene; V was cut back by 6 bases and J by 4 bases. The CDR3, as DNA: TGTGCCATCAGGGCGGGGGTTTACGAGCAGTACTTC. Translated: CAIRAGVYEQYF.

This chain joins TRBV27 and TRBJ2-7, with 9 bases identical to TRBD1. Germline CDR1 is MNHEY and CDR2 is SMNVEV (reference sequence). V gave up 3 bases and J gave up 1 base; unmatched junction bases: 4. CDR3 length: 15 amino acids. CDR3 amino acids: CASSLGTGWSYEQYF. As DNA, the CDR3 is TGTGCCAGCAGTTTGGGGACAGGGTGGTCCTACGAGCAGTACTTC.